What follows describes a single T cell receptor (beta chain). These data originate in a study of blood T cell repertoires in COVID-19. Study in general: Sites in the United States, Italy and Spain provided acute and convalescent COVID-19 samples. Sources were T cells, B-cell-depleted T cells, or PBMCs; the material itself was cDNA or gDNA.

The CDR3 has 15 residues. With 3 bases removed from V and 2 bases from J, the gap between germline ends came to 12 bases. From germline, CDR1 is SGHTA and CDR2 FQGNSA. Study processing details: For nucleated cells, counts were estimated from reference gene primer amplification. Method: immunoSEQ multiplex PCR; TCRdb's copy keeps in-frame clones and lacks some. The V and J calls and clone size were taken over from that table, and D and trimming were inferred from the DNA. The sample carries over 85,000 clones, about nine tenths recorded once. This chain connects TRBV7-2 to TRBJ2-3; weak D call: TRBD1 (5 bases). The receptor comes from a male donor with acute or convalescent COVID-19. The sequencing sample was made of peripheral blood. The CDR3 sequence: CASSLGQGPTDTQYF. The CDR3 nucleotides read TGTGCCAGCAGCTTGGGTCAGGGTCCCACAGATACGCAGTATTTT.